Sequencing of this TCR beta chain was carried out in a study of T cells after yellow fever vaccination. Overall study results and limits: A weaker secondary response peaked on day 5, the primary on day 15. Of the clonotypes, a small share occurred in both CD4 and CD8 compartments. FACS-sorted repertoires could contain abundant clonotypes contaminating from the bulk population.

Germline trimming cut 1 base from V and 8 bases from J; bases unmatched to any gene: 4. The germline gives CDR1 SGHTA, CDR2 FQGNSA. The CDR3 totals 13 residues. This clonotype was counted a few times. What it binds is not known. Template switching with 5'RACE generated the TCR cDNA and added a universal primer site and UMIs. Each CDR3 protein is one row after TCRdb ran MiXCR on the 5' RACE reads. The table lists some 350,000 distinct CDR3 sequences, under 5% of them singletons. This sequence was found in a man between 18 and 29 years old who received the YFV17D yellow fever vaccine. The chain carries TRBV7-2 and TRBJ1-2; the match to TRBD1 covers 7 bases. The material was PBMCs, obtained 5 days after the yellow fever booster vaccination. The CDR3 DNA reads as TGTGCCAGCAGCTTAGACAGGGGTGACGGCTACACCTTC. As protein: CASSLDRGDGYTF.